This entry is about one TCR beta chain. Its antigen remains unknown. The CDR3 runs to 11 residues. The ends were cut back, 9 bases at V and 7 bases at J, with 12 bases in the middle. The germline gives CDR1 SNHLY, CDR2 FYNNEI. This entry belongs to a study of OX40 agonist ivuxolimab in advanced cancers. In the study overall: Eligibility rules accepted prior anti-PD-1, anti-PD-L1 or anti-CTLA-4 therapy, and 40% to 50% had some.

Assay: immunoSEQ multiplex PCR; the TCRdb copy retains only in-frame clones and omits some. The repertoire includes about 42,000 clones, 80% to 90% of them detected once, and around 2.5% sits in the top ten. Whole-study results and caveats: The study did not work out the antigen specificity of the expanded peripheral T cells. Among the lowest peripheral clonal expansion occurred in 0.1-3.0 mg/kg partial responders. Normalized T-cell clonal expansion was also low in some nonresponders.

Sequences were derived from CD4+ or CD8+ T cells sorted from blood, sampled in a trial of the OX40 agonist ivuxolimab. This TCR was recovered from an adult with an advanced solid tumor such as melanoma, head and neck, liver or kidney cancer. This chain links TRBV2 with TRBJ1-2, with TRBD1 as a possible D gene (5 bases). The CDR3: CASGGRVGYTF. The DNA of the CDR3 is TGTGCCAGTGGGGGTAGGGTTGGCTACACCTTC. Based on the CDR3 plus reference TRBV2 and TRBJ1-2, the full variable domain is EPEVTQTPSHQVTQMGQEVILRCVPISNHLYFYWYRQILGQKVEFLVSFYNNEISEKSEIFDDQFSVERPDGSNFTLKIRSTKLEDSAMYFCASGGRVGYTFGSGTRLTVV.